Listed below are T cell receptor beta chains from one sample, sequenced in a study of cytomegalovirus exposure and HLA in healthy donors. Repertoires were generated with immunoSEQ multiplex PCR, while TCRdb's copy carries only in-frame clones and drops some. In the table there are 210,000 or so clones, roughly 84% of which are singletons. Sequenced input: PBMCs. The origin of the receptors is a girl between 5 and 17 years old in good health and CMV-seronegative. The CDR3 runs from the conserved cysteine through the conserved F or W. D genes are given only for firm matches. Clone size appears in some rows only: once, few, many, or a class for an expanded clone.

.	TRBJ2-3	TRBD1	TRBV2	TGTGCCAGCGGCAGGGGGCGGACAGATACGCAGTATTTT	CASGRGRTDTQYF
once	TRBJ1-1	TRBD1	TRBV28	TGTGCCAGCAGTTCCCCCCCCAACGACAGGGGGGGCTTGAACACTGAAGCTTTCTTT	CASSSPPNDRGGLNTEAFF
.	TRBJ2-2	TRBD1	TRBV5-4	TGTGCCAGCCGGCGGGACAGGGGTAACACCGGGGAGCTGTTTTTT	CASRRDRGNTGELFF
.	TRBJ2-7	TRBD1	TRBV6-6	TGTGCCAGCAGACCACTTGGACAGGGGGCTCGGGAGCAGTACTTC	CASRPLGQGAREQYF
.	TRBJ2-1	.	TRBV11-2	TGTGCCAGCAACAAAGGGGACTCCAATGAGCAGTTCTTC	CASNKGDSNEQFF
once	TRBJ1-6	.	TRBV4-1	TGCGCCAGCAGCCAAGAGGGCGGGAAGGCCCTCCACTTT	CASSQEGGKALHF
.	TRBJ1-4	.	TRBV15	TGTGCCACCAGCAGAGATCTACAACAGTCCGGCGAAAAACTGTTTTTT	CATSRDLQQSGEKLFF
once	TRBJ1-2	.	TRBV4-3	TGCGCCAGCAGCCCGAGCACAACAGGTGTTCTCTATGGCTACACCTTC	CASSPSTTGVLYGYTF
once	TRBJ2-2	.	TRBV27	TGTGCCAGCAAAGGGGCTGGGGTTATAACCTCAGACACCGGGGAGCTGTTTTTT	CASKGAGVITSDTGELFF
.	TRBJ2-3	.	TRBV18	TGTGCCAGCTCAGCGGACTTGGGGTCAGATACGCAGTATTTT	CASSADLGSDTQYF
.	TRBJ2-5	.	TRBV19	TGTGCCAGTAGAGACAGGGGGACTAGCCAAGAGACCCAGTACTTC	CASRDRGTSQETQYF
.	TRBJ1-2	.	TRBV7-2	TGTGCCAGCAGCGCACGCGAGTTGGGCAGATACTATGGCTACACCTTC	CASSARELGRYYGYTF
.	TRBJ2-5	.	TRBV5-1	TGCGCCAGCAGCCTACAGGGTCGGGAGACCCAGTACTTC	CASSLQGRETQYF
.	TRBJ1-1	.	TRBV7-7	TGTGCCAGCAGCTTAGCTCAGAACACTGAAGCTTTCTTT	CASSLAQNTEAFF
.	TRBJ2-7	TRBD2	TRBV9	TGTGCCAGCCCAACTTGGCGGACTAGCGGCTACGAGCAGTACTTC	CASPTWRTSGYEQYF
.	TRBJ1-1	.	TRBV7-2	TGTGCCAGCAGCTTAGCGTTAAGTGGGGGGACGGCTGAAGCTTTCTTT	CASSLALSGGTAEAFF
.	TRBJ2-1	TRBD2	TRBV5-6	TGTGCCAGCAGCTCTAGACTAGCGGGAGTCTTGAGTGAGCAGTTCTTC	CASSSRLAGVLSEQFF
.	TRBJ1-2	TRBD1	TRBV28	TGTGCCAGCAGTCCCACGGAGCGGACAGGGTACACCTTC	CASSPTERTGYTF
few	TRBJ2-2	.	TRBV4-1	TGCGCCAGCAGCCAAAGATCAGTTATCGGGGAGCTGTTTTTT	CASSQRSVIGELFF
.	TRBJ1-5	TRBD1	TRBV7-3	TGTGCCAGCAGCTCTTATCCACAGGGGCTTGGGCCCCAGCATTTT	CASSSYPQGLGPQHF
.	TRBJ2-7	.	TRBV5-1	TGCGCCAGCAGCTTGGCCCTAGCGCGACCTTATTCGGAGCAGTACTTC	CASSLALARPYSEQYF
few	TRBJ1-4	.	TRBV6-1	TGTGCCAGCAGTGACGGCTTCCGGGTCGCTCTAAATGAAAAACTGTTTTTT	CASSDGFRVALNEKLFF
.	TRBJ1-1	.	TRBV28	TGTGCCAGCAGTCTCTTATCCACTGAAGCTTTCTTT	CASSLLSTEAFF
.	TRBJ2-7	.	TRBV19	TGTGCCAGTAGTATGACAGCCTACGAGCAGCACTTC	CASSMTAYEQHF
once	TRBJ2-3	.	TRBV28	TGTGCCAGCAGTCAAGGACACGAAGATACGCAGTATTTT	CASSQGHEDTQYF
.	TRBJ2-7	.	TRBV9	TGTGCCAGCAGCGCCCAGCCCTCAGGGATCTACGAGCAGTACTTC	CASSAQPSGIYEQYF
.	TRBJ2-7	TRBD1	TRBV5-1	TGCGCCAGCAGCTTGGGGACAGGGGAAAGGCAGTACTTC	CASSLGTGERQYF
once	TRBJ1-1	.	TRBV19	TGTGCCAGTAAAAAGGGGCCGGACGGCACTGAAGCTTTCTTT	CASKKGPDGTEAFF
.	TRBJ2-5	TRBD2	TRBV5-4	TGTGCCAGCAGCTTGGAGCTAGCGGGAGTCGGTAAGACCCAGTACTTC	CASSLELAGVGKTQYF
few	TRBJ2-7	.	TRBV6-6	TGTGCCAGCAGTTACTTAACGGGCTCCTACGAGCAGTACTTC	CASSYLTGSYEQYF
few	TRBJ1-5	TRBD1	TRBV19	TGTGCCAGTAGTCCGGCAGACAGGGTCGGTCAGCCCCAGCATTTT	CASSPADRVGQPQHF